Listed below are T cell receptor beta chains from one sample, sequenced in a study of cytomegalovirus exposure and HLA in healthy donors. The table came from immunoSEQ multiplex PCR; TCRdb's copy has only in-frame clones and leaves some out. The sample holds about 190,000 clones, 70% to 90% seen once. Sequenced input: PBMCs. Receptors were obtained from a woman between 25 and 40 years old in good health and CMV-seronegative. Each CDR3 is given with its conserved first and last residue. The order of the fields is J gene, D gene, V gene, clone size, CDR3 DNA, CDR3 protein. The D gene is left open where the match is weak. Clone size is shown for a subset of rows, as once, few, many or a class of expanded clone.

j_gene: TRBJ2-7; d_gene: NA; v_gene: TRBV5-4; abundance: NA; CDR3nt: TGTGCCAGCAGCTTAGCGGCGACCTACGAGCAGTACTTC; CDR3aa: CASSLAATYEQYF
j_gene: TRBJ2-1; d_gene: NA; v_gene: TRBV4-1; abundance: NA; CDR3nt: TGCGCCAGCAGCCCCCTCGGAGGCTCCTACAATGAGCAGTTCTTC; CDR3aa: CASSPLGGSYNEQFF
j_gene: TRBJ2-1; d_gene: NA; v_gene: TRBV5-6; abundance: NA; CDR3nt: TGTGCCAGCAGCTTGACCCTGGCGGGGGCAGACAATGAGCAGTTCTTC; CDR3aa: CASSLTLAGADNEQFF
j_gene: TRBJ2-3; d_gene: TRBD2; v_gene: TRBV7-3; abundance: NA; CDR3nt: TGTGCCAGCAGCTTAAGCGGGGGTCATACGCAGTATTTT; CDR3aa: CASSLSGGHTQYF
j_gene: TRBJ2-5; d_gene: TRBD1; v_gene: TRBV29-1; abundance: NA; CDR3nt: TGCAGCGTTGAAGAGGGGACAGGGGGCGAAGAGACCCAGTACTTC; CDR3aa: CSVEEGTGGEETQYF
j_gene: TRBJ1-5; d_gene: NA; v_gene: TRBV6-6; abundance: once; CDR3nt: TGTGCCAGCAGTGACCCCAGGGGCAATCAGCCCCAGCATTTT; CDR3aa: CASSDPRGNQPQHF
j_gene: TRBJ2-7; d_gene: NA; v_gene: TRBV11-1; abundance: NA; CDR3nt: TGTGCCAGCAGGCGAGCCGGGGTAGGCGAGCAGTACTTC; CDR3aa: CASRRAGVGEQYF
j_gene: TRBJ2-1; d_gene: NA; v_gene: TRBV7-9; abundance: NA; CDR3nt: TGTGCCAGCGGCCCGAAGCAGTTCTTC; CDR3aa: CASGPKQFF
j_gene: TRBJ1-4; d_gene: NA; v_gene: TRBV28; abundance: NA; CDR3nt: TGTGCCAGCAGCCCTTTTGAAAAACTGTTTTTT; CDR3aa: CASSPFEKLFF
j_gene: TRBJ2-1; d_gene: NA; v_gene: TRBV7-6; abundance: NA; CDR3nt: TGTGCCAGCAGCTTTAACAATGAGCAGTTCTTC; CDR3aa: CASSFNNEQFF
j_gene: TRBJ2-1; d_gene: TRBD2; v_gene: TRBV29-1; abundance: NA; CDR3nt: TGCAGCGTTGAAGGGCGGGAGGCCTACAATGAGCAGTTCTTC; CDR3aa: CSVEGREAYNEQFF
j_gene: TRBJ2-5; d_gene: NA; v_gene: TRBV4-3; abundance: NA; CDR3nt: TGCGCCAGCAGCCAAGAGGAAGCGGCTTGGGAGACCCAGTACTTC; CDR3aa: CASSQEEAAWETQYF
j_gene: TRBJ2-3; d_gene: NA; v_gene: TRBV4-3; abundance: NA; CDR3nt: TGCGCCAGCAGCCAAGCGGGACAAGCATCAGATACGCAGTATTTT; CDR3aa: CASSQAGQASDTQYF
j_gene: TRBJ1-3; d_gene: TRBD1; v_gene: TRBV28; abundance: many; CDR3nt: TGTGCCAGCAGTTGGGGACAGGGGGCTGGAAACACCATATATTTT; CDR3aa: CASSWGQGAGNTIYF
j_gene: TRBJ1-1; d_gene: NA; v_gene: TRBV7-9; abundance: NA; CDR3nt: TGTGCCAGCAGCTTAGTTGGTCAGGCAATTGAAGCTTTCTTT; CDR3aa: CASSLVGQAIEAFF
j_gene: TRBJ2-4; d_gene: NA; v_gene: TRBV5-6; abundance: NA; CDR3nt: TGTGCCAGCAGCGCGGGGCCCCTAGCCAAAAACAGTCAGTACTTC; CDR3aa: CASSAGPLAKNSQYF
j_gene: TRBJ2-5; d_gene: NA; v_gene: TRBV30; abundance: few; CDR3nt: TGTGCCTGGAGTGTGAGGGTGGAGACCCAGTACTTC; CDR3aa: CAWSVRVETQYF
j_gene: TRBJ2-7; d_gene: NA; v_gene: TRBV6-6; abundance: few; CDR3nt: TGTGCCAGCACGGACTCGGGGTACAGCTCCTACGAGCAGTACTTC; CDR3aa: CASTDSGYSSYEQYF
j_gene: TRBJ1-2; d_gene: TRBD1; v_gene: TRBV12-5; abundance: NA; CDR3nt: TGTGCTAGTGGTTTGGCGACGGCCACCCTCGACAGGGGTGGCTACACCTTC; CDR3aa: CASGLATATLDRGGYTF
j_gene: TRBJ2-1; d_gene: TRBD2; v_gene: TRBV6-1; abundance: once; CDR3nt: TGTGCCAGCAGGGTAGCGGGAGGCAATGAGCAGTTCTTC; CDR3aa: CASRVAGGNEQFF
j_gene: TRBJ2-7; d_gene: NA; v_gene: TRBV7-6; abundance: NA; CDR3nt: TGTGCCAGCAGCTTAATCCCCGCAGGGTGCTCCTACGAGCAGTACTTC; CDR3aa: CASSLIPAGCSYEQYF
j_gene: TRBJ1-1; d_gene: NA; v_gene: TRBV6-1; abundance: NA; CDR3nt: TGTGCCAGCGAATTAACAGGGAACACTGAAGCTTTCTTT; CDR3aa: CASELTGNTEAFF
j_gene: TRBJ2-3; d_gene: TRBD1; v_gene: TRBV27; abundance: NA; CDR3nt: TGTGCCAGCAGTTCGGGACAGGGCACAGATACGCAGTATTTT; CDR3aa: CASSSGQGTDTQYF
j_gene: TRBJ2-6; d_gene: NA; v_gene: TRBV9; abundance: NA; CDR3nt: TGTGCCAGCAGCGGCAGGGTCTCGGGGGCCAACGTCCTGACTTTC; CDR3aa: CASSGRVSGANVLTF
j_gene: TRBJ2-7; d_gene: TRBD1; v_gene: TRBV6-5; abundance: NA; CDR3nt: TGTGCCAGCACCCGGGGACAGGGGTTCTACGAGCAGTACTTC; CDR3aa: CASTRGQGFYEQYF
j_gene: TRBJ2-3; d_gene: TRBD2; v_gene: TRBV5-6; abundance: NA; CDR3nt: TGTGCCAGCAGCTTGGACCCGGCGGGAGCCTCAACAGATACGCAGTATTTT; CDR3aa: CASSLDPAGASTDTQYF
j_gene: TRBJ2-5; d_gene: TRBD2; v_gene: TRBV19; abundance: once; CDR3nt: TGTGCCAGTAAGGGACTAGCGGGAGCGGAGACCCAGTACTTC; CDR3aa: CASKGLAGAETQYF
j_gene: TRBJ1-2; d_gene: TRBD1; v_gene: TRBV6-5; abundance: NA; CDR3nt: TGTGCCAGCAGTTCTTTACAGGGGACTTCTAACTATGGCTACACCTTC; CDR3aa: CASSSLQGTSNYGYTF
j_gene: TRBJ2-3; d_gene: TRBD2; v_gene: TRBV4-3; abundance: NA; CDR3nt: TGCGCCAGCAGCCAGGGAAGCGGGAGTACGCAGTATTTT; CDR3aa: CASSQGSGSTQYF
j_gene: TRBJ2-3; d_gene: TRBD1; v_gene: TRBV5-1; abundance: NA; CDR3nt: TGCGCCAGCAGCCGGGACAGGGAGAGCACAGATACGCAGTATTTT; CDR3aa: CASSRDRESTDTQYF
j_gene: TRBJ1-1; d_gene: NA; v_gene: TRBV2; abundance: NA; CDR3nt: TGTGCCAGCAGGAGAGAAGGACAGTTGAACACTGAAGCTTTCTTT; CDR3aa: CASRREGQLNTEAFF
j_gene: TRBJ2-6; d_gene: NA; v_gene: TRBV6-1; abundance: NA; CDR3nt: TGTGCCAGCCATCCTGGGGCCAACGTCCTGACTTTC; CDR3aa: CASHPGANVLTF
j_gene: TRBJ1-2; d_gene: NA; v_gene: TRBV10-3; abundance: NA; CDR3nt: TGTGCCATCAGTGAATGGGACTCAAGTAACTATGGCTACACCTTC; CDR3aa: CAISEWDSSNYGYTF
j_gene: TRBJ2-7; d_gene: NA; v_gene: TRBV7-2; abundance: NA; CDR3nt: TGTGCCAGCAGGCGAGGAGGGCAGGGGGATCTCTACGAGCAGTACTTC; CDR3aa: CASRRGGQGDLYEQYF
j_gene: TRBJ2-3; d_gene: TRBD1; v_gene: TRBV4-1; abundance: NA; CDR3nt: TGCGCCAGCAGCCGCCACCCAGGACAGGGGGTGGGTGAAGATACGCAGTATTTT; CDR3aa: CASSRHPGQGVGEDTQYF
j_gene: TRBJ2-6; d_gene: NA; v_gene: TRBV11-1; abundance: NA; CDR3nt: TGTGCAATCAGGGATGATAGATCTGGGGCCAACGGCCTGACTTTC; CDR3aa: CAIRDDRSGANGLTF
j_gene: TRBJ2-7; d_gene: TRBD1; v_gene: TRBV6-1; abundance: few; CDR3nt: TGTGCCAGCAGTGACAGGGGGTCCAATGCCCACGAGCAGTACTTC; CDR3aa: CASSDRGSNAHEQYF
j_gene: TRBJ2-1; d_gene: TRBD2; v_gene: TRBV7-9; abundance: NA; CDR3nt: TGTGCCAGCAGCTTACTAGCGGGGGGCGATGAGCAGTTCTTC; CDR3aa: CASSLLAGGDEQFF
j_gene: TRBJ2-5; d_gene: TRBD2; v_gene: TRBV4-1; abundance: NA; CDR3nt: TGCGCCAGCAGCCCCCGAAAGATGACTAGCGGGAGGGCCGGAGGGGAGACCCAGTACTTC; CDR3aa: CASSPRKMTSGRAGGETQYF
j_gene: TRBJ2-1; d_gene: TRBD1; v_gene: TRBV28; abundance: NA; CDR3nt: TGTGCCAGCAGTCCTTACGACAGGGTGCCCTACAATGAGCAGTTCTTC; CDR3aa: CASSPYDRVPYNEQFF
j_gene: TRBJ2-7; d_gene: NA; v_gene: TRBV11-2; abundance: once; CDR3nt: TGTGCCAGCGGGAGCGGGTATGGCTACGAGCAGTACTTC; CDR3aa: CASGSGYGYEQYF
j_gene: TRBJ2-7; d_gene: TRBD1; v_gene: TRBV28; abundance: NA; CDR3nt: TGTGCCAGCAGTTTACGCGGGACAGGGTCCTACGAGCAGTACTTC; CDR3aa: CASSLRGTGSYEQYF
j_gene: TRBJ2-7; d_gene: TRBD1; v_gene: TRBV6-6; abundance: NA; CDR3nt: TGTGCCAGCACCCCCGGACAGGGTCTTTACGAGCAGTACTTC; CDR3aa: CASTPGQGLYEQYF
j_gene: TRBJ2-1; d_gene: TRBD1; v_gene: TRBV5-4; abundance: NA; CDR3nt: TGTGCCAGCAGCTTGAAGCCCACAGGGGGCGGGGGCAATGAGCAGTTCTTC; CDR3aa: CASSLKPTGGGGNEQFF
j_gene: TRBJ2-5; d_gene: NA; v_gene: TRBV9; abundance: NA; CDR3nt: TGTGCCAGCAGCGGCGACACCGACCAAGAGACCCAGTACTTC; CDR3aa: CASSGDTDQETQYF
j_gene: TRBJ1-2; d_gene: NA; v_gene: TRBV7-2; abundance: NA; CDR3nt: TGTGCCAGCAGTCCAGACCTTTTCGCTAGCCCTAGCTATGGCTACACCTTC; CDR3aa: CASSPDLFASPSYGYTF
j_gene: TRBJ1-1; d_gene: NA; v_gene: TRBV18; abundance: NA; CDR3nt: TGTGCCAGCTCACCAGCTGGGGGGGCTGAAGCTTTCTTT; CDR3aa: CASSPAGGAEAFF
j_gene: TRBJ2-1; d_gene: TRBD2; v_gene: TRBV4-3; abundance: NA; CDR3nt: TGCGCCAGCAGCCAAGATTGGGGCGGGGGGGCCCACAATGAGCAGTTCTTC; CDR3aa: CASSQDWGGGAHNEQFF
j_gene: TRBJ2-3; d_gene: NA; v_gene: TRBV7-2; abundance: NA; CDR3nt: TGTGCCTGCTCAAGGGCGGGAACTAGCACAGATACGCAGTATTTT; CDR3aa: CACSRAGTSTDTQYF
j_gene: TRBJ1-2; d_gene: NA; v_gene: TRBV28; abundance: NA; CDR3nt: TGTGCCAGCAGCACCCGGCGGATCAACTATGGCTACACCTTC; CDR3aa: CASSTRRINYGYTF
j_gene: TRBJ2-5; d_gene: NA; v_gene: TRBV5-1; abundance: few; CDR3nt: TGCGCCAGCAGCTTGGGTCCGGCGGGAACTCCCGAGACCCAGTACTTC; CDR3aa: CASSLGPAGTPETQYF
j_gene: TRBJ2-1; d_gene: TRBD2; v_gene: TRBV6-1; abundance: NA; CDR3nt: TGTGCCAGCAGTGAACTGGGCGGGGGGTTGAATGAGCAGTTCTTC; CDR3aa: CASSELGGGLNEQFF
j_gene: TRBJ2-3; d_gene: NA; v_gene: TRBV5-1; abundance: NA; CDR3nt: TGCGCCAGCAGCTTGGTACCTGAGGGAGATACGCAGTATTTT; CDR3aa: CASSLVPEGDTQYF
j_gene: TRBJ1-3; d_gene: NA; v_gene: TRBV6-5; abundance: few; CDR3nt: TGTGCCAGCAGTCTTGACAGCTCTGGAAACACCATATATTTT; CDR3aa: CASSLDSSGNTIYF
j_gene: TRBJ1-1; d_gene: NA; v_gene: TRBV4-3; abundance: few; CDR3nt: TGCGCCAGCAGCCAAAGTGGGGCCCTGAACACTGAAGCTTTCTTT; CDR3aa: CASSQSGALNTEAFF
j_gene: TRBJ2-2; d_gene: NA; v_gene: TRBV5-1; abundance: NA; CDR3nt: TGCGCCAGCAAAGGGGCCAGCGGGGAGCTGTTTTTT; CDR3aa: CASKGASGELFF
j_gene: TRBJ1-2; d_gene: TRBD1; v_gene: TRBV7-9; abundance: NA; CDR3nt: TGTGCCAGCAGCTTTGGTGCAGGGGGTGGCATTGATGGCTACACCTTC; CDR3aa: CASSFGAGGGIDGYTF